This T cell receptor (beta chain) is from a study of cytomegalovirus exposure and HLA in healthy donors. V lost 7 bases and J lost 1; bases outside the gene matches: 9. Germline CDR1 reads MDHEN; CDR2 reads SYDVKM. The CDR3 contains 17 residues. TCRdb keeps only in-frame clones here, not all; method: immunoSEQ multiplex PCR. This sample yields about 360,000 clones, of which roughly 85% are seen a single time; 0.83% belongs to the top ten. This sequence was found in a woman younger than 30 in good health and CMV-seronegative. The V gene is TRBV28, the J gene TRBJ2-3; 12 bases align to TRBD2. Sequencing was done on a sample of PBMCs. The chain's CDR3 is CASKLAGGGARTDTQYF. CDR3 coding DNA: TGTGCCAGCAAACTAGCGGGAGGTGGGGCGCGCACAGATACGCAGTATTTT.